A selection of T cell receptor beta chains follows, all from one sample in a study of blood T cell repertoires in COVID-19. Libraries were prepared by immunoSEQ multiplex PCR; TCRdb keeps only in-frame clonotypes and omits some of them. The table shows approximately 140,000 clones, with about 90% occurring only once. The specimen was peripheral blood. These receptor sequences come from a man in his 60s with active or convalescent COVID-19. Both conserved end residues are part of each CDR3. The order of the fields is J gene, D gene, V gene, clone size, CDR3 DNA, CDR3 protein. D genes are given only for firm matches. Size is omitted from some rows. Given values are once, few, many or a class for expanded clones.

J gene: TRBJ1-5
D gene: TRBD1
V gene: TRBV28
clone size: NA
CDR3 DNA: TGTGCCAGCAGTTTAGAAAACAGGGGGCGCACCGGCCTCAATCAGCCCCAGCATTTT
CDR3 protein: CASSLENRGRTGLNQPQHF

J gene: TRBJ2-1
D gene: TRBD2
V gene: TRBV2
clone size: NA
CDR3 DNA: TGTGCCAGCAGTGATGCGGGAGGGAATGAGCAGTTCTTC
CDR3 protein: CASSDAGGNEQFF

J gene: TRBJ1-4
D gene: TRBD1
V gene: TRBV7-3
clone size: NA
CDR3 DNA: TGTGCCAGCAGCCCCACAGGGGGTAGAGATGAAAAACTGTTTTTT
CDR3 protein: CASSPTGGRDEKLFF

J gene: TRBJ2-3
D gene: TRBD2
V gene: TRBV11-2
clone size: NA
CDR3 DNA: TGTGCCAGCAGCGAAGATATAGCGGGAGGTAGCACAGATACGCAGTATTTT
CDR3 protein: CASSEDIAGGSTDTQYF

J gene: TRBJ2-6
D gene: TRBD1
V gene: TRBV19
clone size: NA
CDR3 DNA: TGTGCCAGTAGTACCCCAGGGGGCTCTGGGGCCAACGTCCTGACTTTC
CDR3 protein: CASSTPGGSGANVLTF

J gene: TRBJ1-1
D gene: TRBD1
V gene: TRBV6-5
clone size: once
CDR3 DNA: TGTGCCAGCAGTTTCTTGACAGGGGCCCACACTGAAGCTTTCTTT
CDR3 protein: CASSFLTGAHTEAFF

J gene: TRBJ2-7
D gene: TRBD1
V gene: TRBV7-9
clone size: few
CDR3 DNA: TGTGCCAGCAGCTTGGGACAGGGTGGCTACGAGCAGTACTTC
CDR3 protein: CASSLGQGGYEQYF

J gene: TRBJ2-5
D gene: NA
V gene: TRBV30
clone size: NA
CDR3 DNA: TGTGCCTGGAGTGTACTCGGGGAGACCCAGTACTTC
CDR3 protein: CAWSVLGETQYF

J gene: TRBJ1-3
D gene: NA
V gene: TRBV6-1
clone size: NA
CDR3 DNA: TGTGCCAGCAGTGAAGTTTGGGTGACGGGAGGAAACACCATATATTTT
CDR3 protein: CASSEVWVTGGNTIYF

J gene: TRBJ2-7
D gene: TRBD1
V gene: TRBV27
clone size: NA
CDR3 DNA: TGTGCCAGCAGTTCTCCGGGACAGGCTGCCTACGAGCAGTACTTC
CDR3 protein: CASSSPGQAAYEQYF

J gene: TRBJ1-6
D gene: NA
V gene: TRBV7-2
clone size: few
CDR3 DNA: TGTGCCAGCAGCGAGTGGGACATTGGGAATTCACCCCTCCACTTT
CDR3 protein: CASSEWDIGNSPLHF

J gene: TRBJ2-3
D gene: NA
V gene: TRBV4-1
clone size: NA
CDR3 DNA: TGCGCCAGCAGCCCCCCTGCAGGTACGCAGTATTTT
CDR3 protein: CASSPPAGTQYF

J gene: TRBJ1-4
D gene: TRBD1
V gene: TRBV7-9
clone size: NA
CDR3 DNA: TGTGCCAGCAGCCGACAGGGTTTTGAAAAACTGTTTTTT
CDR3 protein: CASSRQGFEKLFF

J gene: TRBJ2-7
D gene: NA
V gene: TRBV19
clone size: NA
CDR3 DNA: TGTGCCAGTAGTATCGAAGGGGCAGGGCCTACCTACGAGCAGTACTTC
CDR3 protein: CASSIEGAGPTYEQYF

J gene: TRBJ2-3
D gene: TRBD1
V gene: TRBV19
clone size: NA
CDR3 DNA: TGTGCCAGTAGTACAACAGGGGGAGATACGCAGTATTTT
CDR3 protein: CASSTTGGDTQYF

J gene: TRBJ2-1
D gene: NA
V gene: TRBV5-1
clone size: NA
CDR3 DNA: TGCGCCAGCAGCTTGCGGGGTGGGGAGCAGTTCTTC
CDR3 protein: CASSLRGGEQFF

J gene: TRBJ2-2
D gene: NA
V gene: TRBV4-1
clone size: few
CDR3 DNA: TGCGCCAGCAGCCAAAGTAGGACTGGGGCCGGGGAGCTGTTTTTT
CDR3 protein: CASSQSRTGAGELFF

J gene: TRBJ1-4
D gene: NA
V gene: TRBV29-1
clone size: NA
CDR3 DNA: TGCAGCGTCACCGGAACGGACAGCCTTAATGAAAAACTGTTTTTT
CDR3 protein: CSVTGTDSLNEKLFF

J gene: TRBJ2-4
D gene: TRBD2
V gene: TRBV28
clone size: NA
CDR3 DNA: TGTGCCAGCAGTGGACTAGCGGGAGTCTTTGTCATTCAGTACTTC
CDR3 protein: CASSGLAGVFVIQYF

J gene: TRBJ2-1
D gene: TRBD2
V gene: TRBV15
clone size: NA
CDR3 DNA: TGTGCCACCAGCAGAGGCGGGAGCTCCTACAATGAGCAGTTCTTC
CDR3 protein: CATSRGGSSYNEQFF

J gene: TRBJ2-5
D gene: NA
V gene: TRBV15
clone size: NA
CDR3 DNA: TGTGCCACCAGCAGAGAAGGACTCCAAGAGACCCAGTACTTC
CDR3 protein: CATSREGLQETQYF

J gene: TRBJ2-7
D gene: TRBD2
V gene: TRBV12-5
clone size: NA
CDR3 DNA: TGTGCTACCCCTAGCTGGGCTAGCGGGATTTACGAGCAGTACTTC
CDR3 protein: CATPSWASGIYEQYF

J gene: TRBJ2-7
D gene: TRBD2
V gene: TRBV4-3
clone size: NA
CDR3 DNA: TGCGCCAGCAGCTATGGGACTAGCGGGAGGAACGAGCAGTACTTC
CDR3 protein: CASSYGTSGRNEQYF

J gene: TRBJ2-5
D gene: TRBD1
V gene: TRBV24-1
clone size: NA
CDR3 DNA: TGTGCCACCAGTGATTGGACAGGGGGCACAAAAGAGACCCAGTACTTC
CDR3 protein: CATSDWTGGTKETQYF

J gene: TRBJ2-1
D gene: NA
V gene: TRBV7-3
clone size: NA
CDR3 DNA: TGTGCCAGCAGCTTAGATGGCGGATTCCGCGATGAGCAGTTCTTC
CDR3 protein: CASSLDGGFRDEQFF

J gene: TRBJ1-5
D gene: NA
V gene: TRBV28
clone size: NA
CDR3 DNA: TGTGCCAGCAGTCCAGAAGGGGGGGGACGGCCCCAGCATTTT
CDR3 protein: CASSPEGGGRPQHF

J gene: TRBJ2-1
D gene: TRBD2
V gene: TRBV29-1
clone size: NA
CDR3 DNA: TGCAGCGTACTTCTAGCGGGAGAACCTAGGAATGAGCAGTTCTTC
CDR3 protein: CSVLLAGEPRNEQFF

J gene: TRBJ1-4
D gene: NA
V gene: TRBV29-1
clone size: few
CDR3 DNA: TGCAGCGCCGGCCAGGCGGGCGAAAAACTGTTTTTT
CDR3 protein: CSAGQAGEKLFF

J gene: TRBJ2-5
D gene: NA
V gene: TRBV6-1
clone size: NA
CDR3 DNA: TGTGCCAGCAGTGACCTCCAAGAGACCCAGTACTTC
CDR3 protein: CASSDLQETQYF

J gene: TRBJ1-1
D gene: TRBD1
V gene: TRBV6-6
clone size: once
CDR3 DNA: TGTGCCAGCAGGGGGACAGGGAAGACTGAAGCTTTCTTT
CDR3 protein: CASRGTGKTEAFF